These T cell receptor beta chains were read from a single sample in a study of CXCR3-negative and CXCR3-positive naive CD8 T cells. Reanalyzing the 5' RACE reads, TCRdb keeps one entry per CDR3 protein, without DNA. In all, the sample yields about 98,000 distinct CDR3 sequences. The specimen was naive CXCR3+ CD8+ T cells from blood. These TCRs come from a human donor in good health. Some clones in this sample may be carry-over from other donors' samples. The CDR3 runs from the conserved cysteine through the conserved F or W. The order of the fields is V gene, CDR3 length, J gene, CDR3 protein.

V: TRBV20-1; length: 13; J: TRBJ2-3; CDR3: CSARRGTLDTQYF
V: TRBV20-1; length: 14; J: TRBJ1-5; CDR3: CSARRTAADQPQHF
V: TRBV5-1; length: 16; J: TRBJ1-5; CDR3: CASSLFPDFSNQPQHF
V: TRBV29-1; length: 16; J: TRBJ2-1; CDR3: CSIEVVRKTGDNEQFF
V: TRBV19; length: 13; J: TRBJ1-4; CDR3: CASTSGGNEKLFF
V: TRBV19; length: 13; J: TRBJ1-2; CDR3: CASSYGTGSGYTF
V: TRBV10-3; length: 15; J: TRBJ2-5; CDR3: CAIRRAGSYQETQYF
V: TRBV12-3/TRBV12-4; length: 12; J: TRBJ2-7; CDR3: CASTDQGSEQYF
V: TRBV4-1; length: 14; J: TRBJ2-7; CDR3: CASSRLSGSYEQYF
V: TRBV4-1; length: 16; J: TRBJ2-7; CDR3: CASSQGSGLRPYEQYF
V: TRBV11-1; length: 17; J: TRBJ2-7; CDR3: CASSSFLGTRQGYEQYF
V: TRBV9; length: 12; J: TRBJ1-5; CDR3: CASSQGSQPQHF
V: TRBV15; length: 13; J: TRBJ2-1; CDR3: CATSTTVYNEQFF
V: TRBV7-2; length: 15; J: TRBJ2-3; CDR3: CASSLGAERTDTQYF
V: TRBV23-1; length: 17; J: TRBJ2-3; CDR3: CASSPMRAGSFADTQYF
V: TRBV28; length: 14; J: TRBJ2-5; CDR3: CASRPQEIVETQYF
V: TRBV6-2/TRBV6-3; length: 11; J: TRBJ2-7; CDR3: CASRTGKEQYF
V: TRBV27; length: 16; J: TRBJ2-1; CDR3: CASSLSAGGYYNEQFF
V: TRBV4-2; length: 18; J: TRBJ2-6; CDR3: CASSQDRTLFSGANVLTF
V: TRBV27; length: 16; J: TRBJ1-5; CDR3: CASSLSGNLDGQPQHF
V: TRBV7-9; length: 17; J: TRBJ1-1; CDR3: CASSRQGGWPPNTEAFF
V: TRBV29-1; length: 18; J: TRBJ2-3; CDR3: CSVEQLIGSGGVTDTQYF
V: TRBV24-1; length: 14; J: TRBJ2-1; CDR3: CATSERGIYNEQFF
V: TRBV6-6; length: 12; J: TRBJ2-5; CDR3: CASMGVQETQYF
V: TRBV28; length: 14; J: TRBJ2-7; CDR3: CASSLVWDLYEQYF
V: TRBV20-1; length: 16; J: TRBJ1-5; CDR3: CSAAYGTATRTQPQHF
V: TRBV15; length: 14; J: TRBJ2-1; CDR3: CATSGPSGNYEQFF
V: TRBV27; length: 15; J: TRBJ2-1; CDR3: CATVTGTAPYNEQFF
V: TRBV23-1; length: 20; J: TRBJ2-1; CDR3: CASSQLPGGRLSCSYNEQFF
V: TRBV28; length: 15; J: TRBJ2-3; CDR3: CATSIGTVIEDTQYF
V: TRBV5-1; length: 13; J: TRBJ1-5; CDR3: CASSTDYDQPQHF
V: TRBV13; length: 12; J: TRBJ2-7; CDR3: CASSHGLYEQYF
V: TRBV4-1; length: 16; J: TRBJ2-1; CDR3: CASSQSYGSSYNEQFF
V: TRBV20-1; length: 15; J: TRBJ2-1; CDR3: CSACSISGRADEQFF
V: TRBV10-3; length: 14; J: TRBJ2-2; CDR3: CAAKQGWNTGELFF
V: TRBV6-2/TRBV6-3; length: 14; J: TRBJ2-5; CDR3: CASGSGRDQETQYF
V: TRBV12-3/TRBV12-4; length: 13; J: TRBJ2-7; CDR3: CASTSGGFDEQYF
V: TRBV5-4; length: 17; J: TRBJ2-1; CDR3: CASSLADRGSSYNEQFF
V: TRBV28; length: 13; J: TRBJ2-5; CDR3: CASTRFLSETQYF
V: TRBV9; length: 13; J: TRBJ2-2; CDR3: CASSVGNTGELFF
V: TRBV6-2/TRBV6-3; length: 16; J: TRBJ2-7; CDR3: CASSYRPETGDYEQYF